These T cell receptor beta chains were read from a single sample in a study of blood T cell repertoires in COVID-19. This table comes from immunoSEQ multiplex PCR, and its TCRdb copy is limited to in-frame clones, with some not included. The repertoire holds 190,000 or so clones, with roughly nine tenths as singletons. What was sequenced was peripheral blood. These receptors all come from a woman in her sixties or seventies with acute or convalescent COVID-19. Each CDR3 is given with its conserved first and last residue. Each record gives: D gene, J gene, clone size, V gene, CDR3 protein, CDR3 DNA. The D gene is left open where the match is weak. For some rows the clone size is stated as once, few or many, or as a class when expanded; others skip it.

d_call: TRBD1; j_call: TRBJ1-1; clone_size: NA; v_call: TRBV10-1; cdr3_aa: CASTTGVGTEAFF; cdr3_nt: TGCGCCAGCACTACAGGGGTTGGAACTGAAGCTTTCTTT
d_call: NA; j_call: TRBJ1-5; clone_size: NA; v_call: TRBV6-4; cdr3_aa: CASSEGTHQPQHF; cdr3_nt: TGTGCCAGCAGTGAGGGCACCCATCAGCCCCAGCATTTT
d_call: TRBD1; j_call: TRBJ1-6; clone_size: once; v_call: TRBV5-1; cdr3_aa: CASSRSSGQYNSPLHF; cdr3_nt: TGCGCCAGCAGCAGATCCTCGGGACAGTATAATTCACCCCTCCACTTT
d_call: NA; j_call: TRBJ1-5; clone_size: NA; v_call: TRBV27; cdr3_aa: CASSPEPGLQPQHF; cdr3_nt: TGTGCCAGCAGCCCTGAACCGGGACTCCAGCCCCAGCATTTT
d_call: NA; j_call: TRBJ2-2; clone_size: NA; v_call: TRBV5-5; cdr3_aa: CASSFSQDRNTGELFF; cdr3_nt: TGTGCCAGCAGCTTTTCACAGGACAGGAACACCGGGGAGCTGTTTTTT
d_call: NA; j_call: TRBJ1-1; clone_size: NA; v_call: TRBV7-9; cdr3_aa: CASRPGSQNTEAFF; cdr3_nt: TGTGCCAGCAGACCGGGATCCCAGAACACTGAAGCTTTCTTT
d_call: NA; j_call: TRBJ1-6; clone_size: few; v_call: TRBV12-5; cdr3_aa: CARTEPYRNSPLHF; cdr3_nt: TGTGCTAGGACAGAGCCTTACAGGAATTCACCCCTCCACTTT
d_call: NA; j_call: TRBJ2-1; clone_size: NA; v_call: TRBV9; cdr3_aa: CASSPRLGAASSYNEQFF; cdr3_nt: TGTGCCAGCAGCCCTCGCTTGGGAGCGGCTAGCTCCTACAATGAGCAGTTCTTC
d_call: NA; j_call: TRBJ2-5; clone_size: NA; v_call: TRBV9; cdr3_aa: CASSVGTVRSETQYF; cdr3_nt: TGTGCCAGCAGCGTAGGGACAGTCAGAAGTGAGACCCAGTACTTC
d_call: NA; j_call: TRBJ1-6; clone_size: few; v_call: TRBV6-1; cdr3_aa: CASSDKLAARNSPLHF; cdr3_nt: TGTGCCAGCAGTGACAAATTAGCGGCGCGGAATTCACCCCTCCACTTT
d_call: NA; j_call: TRBJ1-1; clone_size: NA; v_call: TRBV9; cdr3_aa: CASSVGDSSNTEAFF; cdr3_nt: TGTGCCAGCAGCGTAGGCGATTCCTCGAACACTGAAGCTTTCTTT
d_call: NA; j_call: TRBJ1-5; clone_size: NA; v_call: TRBV12-3/TRBV12-4; cdr3_aa: CASRSGSNQPQHF; cdr3_nt: TGTGCCAGCAGATCTGGCAGCAATCAGCCCCAGCATTTT
d_call: NA; j_call: TRBJ2-1; clone_size: NA; v_call: TRBV11-3; cdr3_aa: CASSPRMDEQFF; cdr3_nt: TGTGCCAGCAGCCCGCGCATGGATGAGCAGTTCTTC
d_call: TRBD1; j_call: TRBJ2-3; clone_size: NA; v_call: TRBV9; cdr3_aa: CASSVEQGAGRITDTQYF; cdr3_nt: TGTGCCAGCAGCGTAGAACAGGGGGCGGGAAGAATCACAGATACGCAGTATTTT
d_call: TRBD1; j_call: TRBJ1-1; clone_size: once; v_call: TRBV6-5; cdr3_aa: CASRFFDRATEAFF; cdr3_nt: TGTGCCAGCAGATTTTTCGACAGGGCCACTGAAGCTTTCTTT
d_call: TRBD1; j_call: TRBJ2-7; clone_size: once; v_call: TRBV5-4; cdr3_aa: CASSLLRVDRATYEQYF; cdr3_nt: TGTGCCAGCAGCTTGTTGAGGGTCGACAGGGCAACCTACGAGCAGTACTTC
d_call: NA; j_call: TRBJ2-3; clone_size: NA; v_call: TRBV7-2; cdr3_aa: CASSLTRTRGVSTDTQYF; cdr3_nt: TGTGCCAGCAGCTTAACGAGGACTAGGGGGGTTTCCACAGATACGCAGTATTTT
d_call: NA; j_call: TRBJ1-5; clone_size: NA; v_call: TRBV6-5; cdr3_aa: CASSTRRGSNQPQHF; cdr3_nt: TGTGCCAGCAGTACCCGAAGGGGGAGCAATCAGCCCCAGCATTTT
d_call: TRBD2; j_call: TRBJ2-7; clone_size: once; v_call: TRBV2; cdr3_aa: CASTGGGASYEQYF; cdr3_nt: TGTGCCAGCACCGGGGGAGGGGCCTCCTACGAGCAGTACTTC
d_call: TRBD1; j_call: TRBJ1-2; clone_size: few; v_call: TRBV19; cdr3_aa: CASTRTGTNYGYTF; cdr3_nt: TGTGCCAGTACTAGGACAGGTACTAACTATGGCTACACCTTC
d_call: NA; j_call: TRBJ1-4; clone_size: NA; v_call: TRBV14; cdr3_aa: CASRRYRGKRSKKLFF; cdr3_nt: TGTGCCAGCAGACGCTATCGGGGGAAGAGATCTAAAAAACTGTTTTTT
d_call: NA; j_call: TRBJ2-7; clone_size: few; v_call: TRBV5-6; cdr3_aa: CASSPGAYEQYF; cdr3_nt: TGTGCCAGCAGCCCTGGGGCATACGAGCAGTACTTC